Below, one T cell receptor beta chain is given with its context. The antigen remains unidentified. The sample comes from a study of cytomegalovirus exposure and HLA in healthy donors. Study-level information: An analysis done earlier identified fewer than 140 million unique TCR beta sequences from about 180 million T cells. Regarding the study as a whole: In a later analysis, a missense DCLRE1C variant was linked to TCR beta V- and J-gene trimming. Being productive about 87% or about 30% of the time was typical of most TCR beta V segments in an earlier analysis.

The PCR ran on 60 Vbeta and 13 Jbeta primers. Assay: immunoSEQ multiplex PCR; the TCRdb copy retains only in-frame clones and omits some. The sample lists some 170,000 clones; about 80% were seen once. Germline V lookup: CDR1 KGHSH, CDR2 LQKENI. V was cut by 2 bases and J by 4 bases, with 9 bases left in between. The CDR3 covers 14 residues. The clonotype was recovered from a man aged 18 to 30 in good health and CMV-seropositive. Sequencing input: PBMCs. The gene calls are TRBV18 and TRBJ1-3; D call uncertain. The CDR3 protein is CASSPGETGNTIYF. The DNA for the CDR3 is TGTGCCAGCTCACCAGGGGAGACGGGAAACACCATATATTTT.